These 14 T cell receptor beta chains came from one sample sequenced in a study of radiotherapy plus CTLA-4 blockade in lung cancer. Data came from immunoSEQ multiplex PCR; TCRdb stores just in-frame clones and leaves some out. The sample consists of some 50,000 clones, around four fifths of them appearing once. The specimen comprised peripheral blood, sampled from a patient treated with radiotherapy plus ipilimumab. All receptors derive from a human donor with non-small cell lung cancer who had a partial response to radiotherapy plus ipilimumab.

In the case of this clone: The sample carries other DNA sequences with the same CDR3. The gene calls are TRBV11-2 and TRBJ2-2; a possible D gene is TRBD2 (6 bases). The CDR3 extends over 14 amino acids. The ends were cut back, 8 bases at V and 1 base at J, with 11 bases in the middle. In germline, CDR1 is SGHAT, CDR2 FQNNGV. This chain's CDR3 is CASSRRGNTGELFF. The CDR3 region has the DNA TGTGCCAGCTCCCGGAGGGGGAACACCGGGGAGCTGTTTTTT. Full variable domain (remainder filled in from reference TRBV11-2 and TRBJ2-2): EAGVAQSPRYKIIEKRQSVAFWCNPISGHATLYWYQQILGQGPKLLIQFQNNGVVDDSQLPKDRFSAERLKGVDSTLKIQPAKLEDSAVYLCASSRRGNTGELFFGEGSRLTVL.

The V and J genes are TRBV19 and TRBJ1-2; D is unresolved. Germline V gives CDR1 LNHDA, CDR2 SQIVND (reference sequence). There are 14 residues in the CDR3. Trimming removed 7 bases at V and 4 bases at J, with 16 bases between. Written as DNA, the CDR3 is TGTGCCAGTACCAAGGAGGAGGGTGCCTATGGCTACACCTTC. It translates to CASTKEEGAYGYTF. Filled out from reference TRBV19 and TRBJ1-2, the complete variable domain reads DGGITQSPKYLFRKEGQNVTLSCEQNLNHDAMYWYRQDPGQGLRLIYYSQIVNDFQKGDIAEGYSVSREKKESFPLTVTSAQKNPTAFYLCASTKEEGAYGYTFGSGTRLTVV.

The chain links TRBV9 to TRBJ2-3, with TRBD2 matching 8 bases. Germline V gene data show CDR1 as SGDLS and CDR2 as YYNGEE. V was clipped by 0 bases and J by 2 bases; unmatched bases: 2. The CDR3 spans 15 residues. Written as DNA, the CDR3 is TGTGCCAGCAGCGTAGTTAGCGGGGACACAGATACGCAGTATTTT. Translating it yields CASSVVSGDTDTQYF.

This clone was seen more than once but under ten times. CDR3 nucleotides: TGCGCCAGCAGTTCGAGCGGGGGGTCCTACAATGAGCAGTTCTTC. Residues: CASSSSGGSYNEQFF. The chain uses TRBV10-2 and TRBJ2-1; 9 bases agree with TRBD2. This CDR3 region has 15 residues. J was trimmed by 1 base and V by 5 bases; bases with no gene match: 3. Per germline, CDR1 WSHSY and CDR2 SAAADI.

With respect to this clone: An end of the junction differs from the germline gene, which may be a read error. The identical CDR3 is also encoded by other nucleotide sequences in the sample. This chain links TRBV11-2 with TRBJ1-2; no firm D call. The CDR3 is 14 amino acids. In germline, CDR1 is SGHAT, CDR2 FQNNGV. The CDR3 loop reads CASSLGGTNYGYTF. The CDR3 DNA reads as TGTGCTAGCAGCTTAGGCGGTACCAACTATGGCTACACCTTC.

The genes are TRBV1 and TRBJ2-7; the tabulated D call, TRBD2, remains unverified against the DNA. TRBV1 is a documented pseudogene. This CDR3 region has 15 residues. For the CDR3, the DNA is TGCACCAGCAGCCTCCTCGGACTAGCGGGGGGGGAGCAGTACTTC. This translates into CTSSLLGLAGGEQYF.

CDR3 in DNA: TGTGCCAGCGAAACCGGGACTAGCGGTCTCTCTGGGGCCAACGTCCTGACTTTC. This codes for CASETGTSGLSGANVLTF. The chain recombines TRBV9 with TRBJ2-6; 11 bases are shared with TRBD2. The V segment lost 7 bases and the J segment 0 bases; nucleotides outside the gene matches: 9. CDR3 length: 18 amino acids. CDR1 is SGDLS, CDR2 YYNGEE, per germline.

The V call is TRBV30, the J call TRBJ1-1; D uncertain. Germline V gene data show CDR1 as GTSNPN and CDR2 as SVGIG (reference sequence). The CDR3 extends over 14 amino acids. Trimming removed 0 bases from V and 0 bases from J, with 8 bases in between. The CDR3 DNA reads TGTGCCTGGAGTGTTGGCATAATGAACACTGAAGCTTTCTTT. Its translation is CAWSVGIMNTEAFF.

In its sample, this clone was seen a few times. The chain joins TRBV11-1 to TRBJ2-1, with TRBD2 matching over 12 bases. Per the germline V gene, CDR1 is SGHAT and CDR2 is FQDESV (reference sequence). V lost 5 bases, J lost 4 bases, and 6 bases stayed unmatched. The CDR3 sequence is 16 residues long. CDR3 sequence (DNA): TGTGCCAGCAGCCGACGGGGACTAGCGGGTTACAATGAGCAGTTCTTC. Its protein is CASSRRGLAGYNEQFF.

The J gene is TRBJ1-1, the V gene TRBV5-6, with D unclear. Per germline, CDR1 SGHDT and CDR2 YYEEEE. The length of the CDR3 is 18 residues. V was pared by 1 base and J by 6 bases, with 25 bases between. In nucleotides, the CDR3 is TGTGCCAGCAGCTTGATGGGTTGGTTGGACTACGAACTCGCTGAAGCTTTCTTT. The encoded protein is CASSLMGWLDYELAEAFF.

V is TRBV10-3 and J is TRBJ1-4; a possible D gene is TRBD1 (5 bases). From germline, CDR1 is ENHRY and CDR2 SYGVKD. The CDR3 spans 14 residues. Trimming shortened V by 6 bases and J by 5 bases, and 13 bases separated the two germline ends. CDR3 coding DNA: TGTGCCATCAGGCAGGGACTGGGGAATGAAAAACTGTTTTTT. The encoded protein is CAIRQGLGNEKLFF.

CDR3 region: CASSLVDRGTEAFF. In DNA, the CDR3 is TGTGCCAGCAGCCTAGTGGACAGGGGGACTGAAGCTTTCTTT. The chain uses TRBV7-9 and TRBJ1-1; TRBD1 aligns across 10 bases. The germline V gene encodes CDR1 SEHNR and CDR2 FQNEAQ (reference sequence). With V trimmed by 5 bases and J by 5 bases, 5 bases remained unmatched. The CDR3 loop spans 14 amino acids.

This clone was seen once. The chain links TRBV30 to TRBJ1-4; no definite D call. Germline V CDR1 and CDR2: GTSNPN, SVGIG (reference sequence). The CDR3 sequence is 15 residues long. The V end lost 1 base, the J end lost 8 bases, and 17 bases lay between the germline ends. CDR3: CAWSDTPSRGEKLFF. As DNA, the CDR3 is TGTGCCTGGAGTGACACCCCGTCCCGAGGGGAAAAACTGTTTTTT.

The gene calls are TRBV5-1 and TRBJ2-2; D is perhaps TRBD1 (7 bases). Germline V gene data show CDR1 as SGHRS and CDR2 as YFSETQ. This CDR3 has 16 amino acids. Trimming shortened V by 0 bases and J by 4 bases, and 13 bases separated the two germline ends. CDR3 region: CASSLEGGGATGELFF. CDR3 DNA: TGCGCCAGCAGCTTGGAAGGAGGGGGCGCCACCGGGGAGCTGTTTTTT.